Presented here are 31 T cell receptor beta chains from one specimen sequenced in a study of cytotoxic CD8 clonotypes in ibrutinib-treated CLL (dated by TCRdb to about 2021). Per the publication, the time point label means: 20 to 25 months on ibrutinib. Library creation used the immunoSEQ multiplex PCR assay. Sourced from immuneACCESS, this table was stored by TCRdb with only in-frame sequences that have V and J called. A share of the clones is absent; for the studies checked, an unresolved V gene accounts for under half, and the remainder has no known explanation. In all, the sample holds around 92,000 clones, and approximately 77% of those were seen once. The top ten constitute around 23% of the sample. The sequenced sample was PBMCs, obtained after 24 months of ibrutinib treatment. The receptors derive from a human donor with chronic lymphocytic leukemia.

The chain links TRBV5-1 to TRBJ1-5; 7 nucleotides line up with TRBD1. Germline-derived CDR1 and CDR2 are SGHRS and YFSETQ. The CDR3 is 17 residues long. The trim removed 4 bases at V and 11 bases at J, leaving 21 bases unmatched. The CDR3 DNA is TGCGCCAGCAGCCCGGAGGGGTCACAGGGGCGGGTTGATTCCCAGCATTTT. This sequence encodes CASSPEGSQGRVDSQHF.

J is TRBJ1-2 and V is TRBV6-4, with D possibly being TRBD1 (6 bases). This CDR3 spans 13 amino acids. Trimming removed 3 bases at V and 6 bases at J, with 11 bases between. Germline V lookup: CDR1 MRHNA, CDR2 SNTAGT. CDR3 region: CASSENRDDGYTF. In DNA form, the CDR3 reads TGTGCCAGCAGTGAGAACAGGGACGATGGCTACACCTTC.

The V and J genes are TRBV5-1 and TRBJ1-5; the D is unclear. The V gene lost 0 bases and the J gene lost 7 bases, with 14 bases spanning the gap. Germline V gene sequence: CDR1 SGHRS, CDR2 YFSETQ. This CDR3 is built from 15 residues. DNA for the CDR3: TGCGCCAGCAGCTTGGGAGTTAGGGAGAACCAGCCCCAGCATTTT. Its translation is CASSLGVRENQPQHF.

DNA for the CDR3: TGTGCCAGCAGTTTGTATCAGGGGTACGGGGAGCTGTTTTTT. Its translation is CASSLYQGYGELFF. J is TRBJ2-2 and V is TRBV28; D perhaps matches TRBD1 (6 bases). This CDR3 region has 14 residues. Germline V lookup: CDR1 MDHEN, CDR2 SYDVKM. Trimming pared 3 bases from V and 7 bases from J, leaving 12 bases between.

The chain carries TRBV28 and TRBJ2-7, with a weak D call TRBD1 (6 bases). Per the germline V gene, CDR1 is MDHEN and CDR2 is SYDVKM. The CDR3 consists of 13 residues. V was shortened by 7 bases and J by 2 bases, with 12 bases between the two germline ends. The CDR3 loop reads CASKGVGAYEQYF. In DNA form, the CDR3 reads TGTGCCAGCAAGGGGGTCGGGGCCTACGAGCAGTACTTC.

This clone was found many times. This chain links TRBV6-1 with TRBJ1-5; 8 bases are shared with TRBD1. Losses at the gene ends were 4 bases for V and 4 bases for J; bases not matched to a gene: 3. Germline CDR1 reads MNHNS; CDR2 reads SASEGT. The length of the CDR3 is 14 residues. In nucleotides, the CDR3 is TGTGCCAGCAGTGGTACAGGGGGTAATCAGCCCCAGCATTTT. Translation gives CASSGTGGNQPQHF.

The J gene is TRBJ2-7, the V gene TRBV18, with D perhaps matching TRBD2 (6 bases). V shed 3 bases and J shed 5 bases, with 14 bases lying between them. CDR3 length: 14 amino acids. CDR1 KGHSH and CDR2 LQKENI come from the germline V gene. DNA of the CDR3: TGTGCCAGCTCACCGGTGGGACTCGGCAACGAGCAGTACTTC. Residues: CASSPVGLGNEQYF. The full variable domain, its missing parts supplied by reference TRBV18 and TRBJ2-7, is NAGVMQNPRHLVRRRGQEARLRCSPMKGHSHVYWYRQLPEEGLKFMVYLQKENIIDESGMPKERFSAEFPKEGPSILRIQQVVRGDSAAYFCASSPVGLGNEQYFGPGTRLTVT.

The table lists this clone with a count of one. CDR3 in DNA: TGTGCCAGTCGACAAGAAAACTCCTACGAGCAGTACTTC. It codes for CASRQENSYEQYF. J is TRBJ2-7 and V is TRBV19; no clear D. V lost 8 bases to trimming and J lost 0 bases, with 11 bases between them. The CDR3 sequence is 13 residues long. From germline, CDR1 is LNHDA and CDR2 SQIVND (reference sequence).

The genes are TRBV5-6 and TRBJ2-1; D is possibly TRBD1 (5 bases). CDR1 and CDR2 from the germline V gene are SGHDT and YYEEEE. V was cut by 7 bases and J by 6 bases, with 11 bases left in between. The CDR3 contains 12 residues. CDR3 bases: TGTGCCAGCCGTAGGGGCGTCAATGAGCAGTTCTTC. It codes for CASRRGVNEQFF.

V gene TRBV10-3 combines with J gene TRBJ2-3; 9 bases agree with TRBD1. The germline gives CDR1 ENHRY, CDR2 SYGVKD. The CDR3 length is 17 residues. The V gene end was trimmed by 2 bases and the J gene end by 4 bases; junction bases not matched to a gene: 10. Written as DNA, the CDR3 is TGTGCCATCAGTGAGAGACAGGGGGAAGTTAGGGCAGATACGCAGTATTTT. It yields the protein CAISERQGEVRADTQYF.

A single count supports this clone. The chain links TRBV7-2 to TRBJ1-1, with D unresolved. There are 14 residues in the CDR3. CDR1 and CDR2 from the germline V gene are SGHTA and FQGNSA. V was cut by 4 bases and J by 3 bases, with 12 bases left in between. CDR3 protein: CASSSIKGYTEAFF. The DNA for the CDR3 is TGTGCCAGCAGCTCCATTAAAGGCTACACTGAAGCTTTCTTT.

This clone was detected only once. CDR3 protein: CASRRGSYEQYF. CDR3 nucleotide sequence: TGTGCCAGCAGAAGGGGCTCCTACGAGCAGTACTTC. The J gene is TRBJ2-7, the V gene TRBV6-6; D may be TRBD1 (5 bases). The germline gives CDR1 MNHNY, CDR2 SVGAGI (reference sequence). The CDR3 spans 12 residues. The germline V and J ends were trimmed by 6 bases and 0 bases, with 6 bases remaining between them.

The V and J genes are TRBV7-6 and TRBJ2-7; a possible D gene is TRBD2 (6 bases). Germline V gene lookup returns CDR1 SGHVS and CDR2 FNYEAQ. This CDR3 has 16 residues. V was trimmed by 5 bases and J by 0 bases, leaving 17 bases between them. Written as DNA, the CDR3 is TGTGCCAGCAGCCCCGATTTTGCGGGGAGCTCCTACGAGCAGTACTTC. This gives the protein CASSPDFAGSSYEQYF. The full variable domain, rest sourced from reference TRBV7-6 and TRBJ2-7, is GAGVSQSPRYKVTKRGQDVALRCDPISGHVSLYWYRQALGQGPEFLTYFNYEAQQDKSGLPNDRFSAERPEGSISTLTIQRTEQRDSAMYRCASSPDFAGSSYEQYFGPGTRLTVT.

V usage is TRBV7-9 and J usage is TRBJ1-2; no reliable D call. The CDR3 is 16 amino acids. CDR1 is SEHNR, CDR2 FQNEAQ, per germline (reference sequence). The V end was cut by 5 bases, the J end by 4 bases, with 20 bases between. The CDR3 reads CASSPRRSESSYGYTF. The CDR3 DNA reads TGTGCCAGCAGCCCCCGCCGTAGCGAGTCCTCCTATGGCTACACCTTC.

The rearrangement links TRBV2 to TRBJ1-1; D gene unclear. Trimming took off 6 bases at V and 5 bases at J, with 16 bases between the two ends. CDR3 length: 14 residues. CDR1 is SNHLY, CDR2 FYNNEI, per germline. Here the CDR3 reads CASSLIGSSTEAFF. The CDR3 DNA reads as TGTGCCAGCAGCTTGATTGGCAGTTCAACTGAAGCTTTCTTT.

The table lists this clone with a few counts. The V call is TRBV7-9, the J call TRBJ1-4; D is possibly TRBD1 (5 bases). Trimming left V 6 bases short and J 7 bases short, with 15 bases between. Germline CDR1 SEHNR, CDR2 FQNEAQ (reference sequence). The CDR3 has 14 amino acids. CDR3 in amino acids: CASSYRGAGEKLFF. Written as DNA, the CDR3 is TGTGCCAGCAGTTACCGTGGGGCCGGTGAAAAACTGTTTTTT.

V usage is TRBV19 and J usage is TRBJ2-7; D perhaps matches TRBD2 (7 bases). This CDR3 spans 15 amino acids. V dropped 6 bases and J dropped 0 bases, with 15 bases sitting between them. CDR1 LNHDA and CDR2 SQIVND come from the germline V gene (reference sequence). The CDR3 reads CASRRGGQSSYEQYF. CDR3 nucleotide sequence: TGTGCCAGTAGGAGGGGGGGCCAAAGCTCCTACGAGCAGTACTTC.

CDR3 sequence reads: CASSQEGTAGTDTQYF. CDR3 coding DNA: TGCGCCAGCAGCCAAGAAGGGACAGCAGGCACAGATACGCAGTATTTT. This sequence joins TRBV4-1 and TRBJ2-3; 7 bases match TRBD1. The CDR3 is 16 residues long. Germline CDR1 reads MGHRA; CDR2 reads YSYEKL. With 0 bases clipped from V and 1 base from J, the junction kept 4 bases outside the gene matches.

This chain uses TRBV5-4 with TRBJ2-7; tentative D call: TRBD1 (6 bases). V was trimmed by 3 bases and J by 3 bases, leaving 19 bases between them. CDR3 length equals 16 residues. Germline CDR1 reads SGHNT; CDR2 reads YYREEE (reference sequence). CDR3 bases: TGTGCCAGCAGCTCTTCTCTAGACAGGAGAGACTACGAGCAGTACTTC. It yields the protein CASSSSLDRRDYEQYF.

The chain employs TRBV9 and TRBJ2-2, with TRBD2 matching over 8 bases. The J segment lost 6 bases and the V segment lost 4 bases, leaving 14 bases of the junction unmatched. Germline CDR1 reads SGDLS; CDR2 reads YYNGEE. The CDR3 is 17 amino acids. CDR3 in DNA: TGTGCCAGCAGCCCTGTTAGCGGGATGGGGGGAGCCGGGGAGCTGTTTTTT. Translation gives CASSPVSGMGGAGELFF. Supplemented by reference TRBV9 and TRBJ2-2, the full variable domain reads DSGVTQTPKHLITATGQRVTLRCSPRSGDLSVYWYQQSLDQGLQFLIQYYNGEERAKGNILERFSAQQFPDLHSELNLSSLELGDSALYFCASSPVSGMGGAGELFFGEGSRLTVL.

J is TRBJ1-2 and V is TRBV5-1; no clear D gene. Germline-derived CDR1 and CDR2 are SGHRS and YFSETQ. The V end was cut by 1 base, the J end by 2 bases, with 6 bases between. The CDR3 has 13 residues. As DNA, the CDR3 is TGCGCCAGCAGCTTGACCGAGAACTATGGCTACACCTTC. Residues: CASSLTENYGYTF.

The chain uses TRBV25-1 and TRBJ2-7; 9 positions agree with TRBD1. Germline trimming cut 11 bases from V and 5 bases from J; bases unmatched to any gene: 13. This CDR3 has 14 amino acids. The V gene's germline CDR1 is MGHDK and CDR2 SYGVNS. In DNA form, the CDR3 reads TGTGCCTCTTCCCAACGGGACAGGGACCACGAGCAGTACTTC. Its translation: CASSQRDRDHEQYF.

The chain links TRBV25-1 to TRBJ1-2; unclear D gene. Per the germline V gene, CDR1 is MGHDK and CDR2 is SYGVNS. The CDR3 length is 16 residues. V was pared by 0 bases and J by 4 bases, with 15 bases between. The CDR3 DNA follows: TGTGCCAGCAGTGAATATTCTGGGAGGGTGGGCTATGGCTACACCTTC. Its translation is CASSEYSGRVGYGYTF.

V and J are TRBV4-2 and TRBJ1-2; tentative D call: TRBD1 (6 bases). The CDR3 spans 15 residues. V was pared by 0 bases and J by 5 bases, with 13 bases between. Germline V gene lookup returns CDR1 LGHNA and CDR2 YNFKEQ. CDR3 amino acids: CASSQDLGGRYGYTF. The CDR3 coding sequence is TGTGCCAGCAGCCAAGATTTAGGGGGTCGGTATGGCTACACCTTC.

The rearrangement links TRBV28 to TRBJ2-1, with a weak D call TRBD2 (5 bases). The CDR3 covers 15 residues. CDR1 and CDR2 (germline): MDHEN, SYDVKM. The V end was cut by 8 bases, the J end by 2 bases, with 16 bases between. DNA for the CDR3: TGTGCCAGCCGACTATTAGACGGCGCCTACAATGAGCAGTTCTTC. Translated, it gives CASRLLDGAYNEQFF.

This clone came up once. The J gene is TRBJ2-3, the V gene TRBV11-2; the D gene is possibly TRBD2 (6 bases). Trimming cost V 1 base and J 1 base, with 6 bases left between them. Per germline, CDR1 SGHAT and CDR2 FQNNGV. The CDR3 covers 14 residues. CDR3 loop: CASSLGGGTDTQYF. The CDR3 nucleotides are TGTGCCAGCAGCTTAGGCGGGGGCACAGATACGCAGTATTTT.

This clone has only one observation. V usage is TRBV4-2 and J usage is TRBJ1-5; D is ambiguous. Germline CDR1 and CDR2: LGHNA and YNFKEQ. This CDR3 is 14 amino acids long. V lost 1 base and J lost 11, with 15 bases in between. The CDR3 loop is CASSQGAGIGAQHF. The CDR3 bases are TGTGCCAGCAGCCAAGGGGCCGGAATTGGGGCCCAGCATTTT.

The CDR3 DNA reads as TGTGCCAGTAGTATAGGGGCAGGGGGAGAGACCCAGTACTTC. It translates to CASSIGAGGETQYF. V usage is TRBV19 and J usage is TRBJ2-5; 7 bases are a match to TRBD1. CDR1 is LNHDA, CDR2 SQIVND, per germline (reference sequence). There are 14 residues in the CDR3. Trimming at V came to 1 base and at J to 4 bases, leaving 3 bases not matched to a gene.

The chain links TRBV30 to TRBJ2-5; tentatively, D is TRBD1 (5 bases). The CDR3 runs to 14 residues. The germline V and J ends were trimmed by 2 bases and 4 bases, with 14 bases remaining between them. The germline V gene encodes CDR1 GTSNPN and CDR2 SVGIG (reference sequence). CDR3: CAWSSQGIRETQYF. The CDR3 region has the DNA TGTGCCTGGAGTTCCCAGGGCATTAGAGAGACCCAGTACTTC.

This clone has only a few counts. V and J are TRBV6-6 and TRBJ1-1; a possible D gene is TRBD1 (5 bases). The CDR3 totals 16 residues. Germline assignment: CDR1 MNHNY and CDR2 SVGAGI (reference sequence). V gave up 10 bases and J gave up 3 bases, with 24 bases separating them. The CDR3 sequence: CATWWGTADGDTEAFF. As DNA, the CDR3 is TGTGCCACATGGTGGGGGACGGCCGATGGGGACACTGAAGCTTTCTTT.

The rearrangement joins TRBV4-1 to TRBJ2-5; 12 bases align to TRBD2. The junction had 7 bases not matched to a gene; V was cut back by 3 bases and J by 5 bases. Germline V lookup: CDR1 MGHRA, CDR2 YSYEKL. This CDR3 has 16 amino acids. The CDR3 DNA reads as TGCGCCAGCAGCCACGGACTAGCGGGACCACGGGAGACCCAGTACTTC. Residues: CASSHGLAGPRETQYF.